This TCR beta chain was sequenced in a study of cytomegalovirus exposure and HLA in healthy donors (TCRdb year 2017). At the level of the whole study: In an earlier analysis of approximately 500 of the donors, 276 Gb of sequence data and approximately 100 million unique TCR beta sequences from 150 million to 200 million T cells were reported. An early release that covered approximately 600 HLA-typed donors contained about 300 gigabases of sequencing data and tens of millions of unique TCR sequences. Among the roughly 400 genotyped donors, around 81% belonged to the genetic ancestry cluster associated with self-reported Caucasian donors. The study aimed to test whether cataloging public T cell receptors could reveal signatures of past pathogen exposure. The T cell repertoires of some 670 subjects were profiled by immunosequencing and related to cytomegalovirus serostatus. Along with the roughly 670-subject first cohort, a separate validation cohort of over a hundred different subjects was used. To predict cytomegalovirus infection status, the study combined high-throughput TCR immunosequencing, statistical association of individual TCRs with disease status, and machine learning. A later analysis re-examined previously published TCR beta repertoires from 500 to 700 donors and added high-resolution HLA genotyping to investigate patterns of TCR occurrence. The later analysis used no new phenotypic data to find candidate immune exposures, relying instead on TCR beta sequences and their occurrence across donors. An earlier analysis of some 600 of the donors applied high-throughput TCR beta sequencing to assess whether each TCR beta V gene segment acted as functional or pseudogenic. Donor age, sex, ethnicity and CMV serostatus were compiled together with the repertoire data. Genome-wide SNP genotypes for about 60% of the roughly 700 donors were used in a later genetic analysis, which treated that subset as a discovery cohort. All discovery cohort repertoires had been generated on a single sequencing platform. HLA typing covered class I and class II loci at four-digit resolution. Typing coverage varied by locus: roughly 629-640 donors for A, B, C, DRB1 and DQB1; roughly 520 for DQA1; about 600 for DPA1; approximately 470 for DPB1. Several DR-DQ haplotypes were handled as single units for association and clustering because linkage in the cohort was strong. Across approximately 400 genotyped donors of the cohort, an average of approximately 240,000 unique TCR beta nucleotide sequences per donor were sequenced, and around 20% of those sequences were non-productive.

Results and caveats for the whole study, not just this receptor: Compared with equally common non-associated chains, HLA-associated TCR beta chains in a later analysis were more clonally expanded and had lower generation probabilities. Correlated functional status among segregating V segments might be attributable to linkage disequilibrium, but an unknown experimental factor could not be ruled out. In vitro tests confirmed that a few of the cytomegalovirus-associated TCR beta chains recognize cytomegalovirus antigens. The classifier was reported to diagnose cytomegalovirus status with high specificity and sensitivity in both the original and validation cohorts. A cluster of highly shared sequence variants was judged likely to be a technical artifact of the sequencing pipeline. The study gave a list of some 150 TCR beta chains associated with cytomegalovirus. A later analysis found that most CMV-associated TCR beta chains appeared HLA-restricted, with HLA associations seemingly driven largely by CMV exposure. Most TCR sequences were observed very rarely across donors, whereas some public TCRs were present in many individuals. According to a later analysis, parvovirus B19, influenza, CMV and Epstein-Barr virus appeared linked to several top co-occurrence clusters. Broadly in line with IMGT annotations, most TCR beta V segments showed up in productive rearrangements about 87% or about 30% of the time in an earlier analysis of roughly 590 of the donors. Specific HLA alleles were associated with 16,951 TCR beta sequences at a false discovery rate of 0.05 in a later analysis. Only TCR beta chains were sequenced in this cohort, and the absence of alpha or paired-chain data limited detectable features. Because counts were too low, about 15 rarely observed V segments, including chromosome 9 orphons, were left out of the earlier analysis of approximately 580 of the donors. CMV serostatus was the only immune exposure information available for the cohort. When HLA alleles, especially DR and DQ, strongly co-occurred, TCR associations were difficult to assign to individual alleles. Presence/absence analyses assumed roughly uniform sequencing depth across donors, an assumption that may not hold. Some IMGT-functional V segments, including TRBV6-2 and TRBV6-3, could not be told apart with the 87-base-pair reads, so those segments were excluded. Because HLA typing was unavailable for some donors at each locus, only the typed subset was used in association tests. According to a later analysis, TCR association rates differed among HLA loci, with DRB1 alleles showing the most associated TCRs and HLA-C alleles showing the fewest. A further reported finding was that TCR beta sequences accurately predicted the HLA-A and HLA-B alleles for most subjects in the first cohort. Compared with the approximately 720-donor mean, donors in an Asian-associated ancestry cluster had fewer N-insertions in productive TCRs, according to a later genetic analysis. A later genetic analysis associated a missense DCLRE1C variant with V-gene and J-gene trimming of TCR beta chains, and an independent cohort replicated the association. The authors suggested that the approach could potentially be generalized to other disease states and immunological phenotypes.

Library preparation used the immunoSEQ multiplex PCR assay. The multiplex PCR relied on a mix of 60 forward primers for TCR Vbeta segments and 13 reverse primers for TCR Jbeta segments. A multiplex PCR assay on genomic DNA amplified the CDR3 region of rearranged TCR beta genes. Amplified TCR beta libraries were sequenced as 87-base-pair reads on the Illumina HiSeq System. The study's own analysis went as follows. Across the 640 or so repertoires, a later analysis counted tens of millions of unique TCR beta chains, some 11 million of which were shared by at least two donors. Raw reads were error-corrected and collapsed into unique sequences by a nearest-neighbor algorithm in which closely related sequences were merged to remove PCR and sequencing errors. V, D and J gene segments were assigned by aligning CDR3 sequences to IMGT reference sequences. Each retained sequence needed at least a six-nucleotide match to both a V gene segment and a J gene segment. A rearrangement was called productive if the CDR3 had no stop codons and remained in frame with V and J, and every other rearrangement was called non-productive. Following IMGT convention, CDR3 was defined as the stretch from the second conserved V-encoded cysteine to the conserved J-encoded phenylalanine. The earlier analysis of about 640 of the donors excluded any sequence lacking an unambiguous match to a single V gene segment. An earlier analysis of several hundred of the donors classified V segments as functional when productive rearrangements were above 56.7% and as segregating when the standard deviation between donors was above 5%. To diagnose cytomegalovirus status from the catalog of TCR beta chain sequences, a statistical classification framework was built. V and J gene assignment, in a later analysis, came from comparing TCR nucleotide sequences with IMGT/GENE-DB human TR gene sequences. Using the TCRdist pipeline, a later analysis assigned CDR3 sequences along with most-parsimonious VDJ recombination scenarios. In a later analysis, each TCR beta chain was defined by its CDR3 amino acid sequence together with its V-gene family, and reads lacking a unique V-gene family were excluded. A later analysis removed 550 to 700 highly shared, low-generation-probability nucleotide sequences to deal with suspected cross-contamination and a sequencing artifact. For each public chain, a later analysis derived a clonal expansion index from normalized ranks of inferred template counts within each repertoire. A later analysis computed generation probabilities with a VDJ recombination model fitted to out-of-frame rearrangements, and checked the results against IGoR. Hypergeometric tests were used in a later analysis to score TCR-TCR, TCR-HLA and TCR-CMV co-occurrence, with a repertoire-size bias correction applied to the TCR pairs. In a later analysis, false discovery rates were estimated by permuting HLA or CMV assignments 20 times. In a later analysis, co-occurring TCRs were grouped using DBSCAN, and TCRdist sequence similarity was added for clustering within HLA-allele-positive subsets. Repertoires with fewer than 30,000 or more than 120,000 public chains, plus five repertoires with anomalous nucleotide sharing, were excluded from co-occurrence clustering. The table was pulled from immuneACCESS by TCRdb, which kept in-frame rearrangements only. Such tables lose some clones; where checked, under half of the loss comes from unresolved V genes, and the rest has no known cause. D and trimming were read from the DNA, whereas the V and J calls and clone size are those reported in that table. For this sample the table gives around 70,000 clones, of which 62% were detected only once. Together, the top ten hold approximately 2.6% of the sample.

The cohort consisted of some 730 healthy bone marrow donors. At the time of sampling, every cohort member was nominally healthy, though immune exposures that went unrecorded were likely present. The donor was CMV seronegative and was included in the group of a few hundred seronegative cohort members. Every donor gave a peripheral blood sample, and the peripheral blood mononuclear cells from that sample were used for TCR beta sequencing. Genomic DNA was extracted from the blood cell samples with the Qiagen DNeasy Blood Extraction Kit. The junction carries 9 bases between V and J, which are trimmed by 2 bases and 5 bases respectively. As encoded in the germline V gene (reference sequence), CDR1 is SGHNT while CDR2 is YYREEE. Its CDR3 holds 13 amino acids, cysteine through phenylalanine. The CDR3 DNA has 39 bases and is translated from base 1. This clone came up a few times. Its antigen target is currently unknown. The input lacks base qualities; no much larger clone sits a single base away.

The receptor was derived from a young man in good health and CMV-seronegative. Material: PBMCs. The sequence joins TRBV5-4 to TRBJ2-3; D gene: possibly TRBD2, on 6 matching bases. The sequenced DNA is TGTGCCAGCAGCTTAGGCGGGGTAGATACGCAGTATTTT. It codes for CASSLGGVDTQYF. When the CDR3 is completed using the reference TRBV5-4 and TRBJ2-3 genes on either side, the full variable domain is ETGVTQSPTHLIKTRGQQVTLRCSSQSGHNTVSWYQQALGQGPQFIFQYYREEENGRGNFPPRFSGLQFPNYSSELNVNALELDDSALYLCASSLGGVDTQYFGPGTRLTVL.